This is a list of T cell receptor beta chains from one sample in a study of control samples from healthy donors and cancer patients. The data were produced by immunoSEQ multiplex PCR, yet TCRdb's version contains in-frame clones alone and is incomplete. The table records 170,000 or so clones, 75% to 95% of them present only once. Sample: blood. The receptors here all came from a woman in her thirties or forties in good health. CDR3s include the opening cysteine and the closing phenylalanine or tryptophan. A D gene is named only where the DNA matches it firmly. Expanded clones are given a class, and other clones once, few, many or no size at all.

j_gene: TRBJ2-3; d_gene: TRBD2; abundance: .; v_gene: TRBV2; CDR3nt: TGTGCCAGCAGTGGACTAGCGGGGGCCGTAAAACTTAGCACAGATACGCAGTATTTT; CDR3aa: CASSGLAGAVKLSTDTQYF
j_gene: TRBJ1-2; d_gene: .; abundance: .; v_gene: TRBV27; CDR3nt: TGTGCCAGCCCAGTCGAGCATCAGTTGTATGGCTACACCTTC; CDR3aa: CASPVEHQLYGYTF
j_gene: TRBJ2-1; d_gene: TRBD1; abundance: .; v_gene: TRBV5-5; CDR3nt: TGTGCCAGCTCCCCCTTGACAGGGGCCAGCTACAATGAGCAGTTCTTC; CDR3aa: CASSPLTGASYNEQFF
j_gene: TRBJ1-1; d_gene: .; abundance: .; v_gene: TRBV7-8; CDR3nt: TGTGCCAGCAGCCTAAGGGAGGCAACATCAACCACTGAAGCTTTCTTT; CDR3aa: CASSLREATSTTEAFF
j_gene: TRBJ2-3; d_gene: .; abundance: .; v_gene: TRBV5-1; CDR3nt: TGCGCCAGCAGCTTGGAAGGAGGGTGGGATACGCAGTATTTT; CDR3aa: CASSLEGGWDTQYF
j_gene: TRBJ1-1; d_gene: .; abundance: once; v_gene: TRBV6-5; CDR3nt: TGTGCCAGCAGTTACCAGGGCCTCAGGGACACTGAAGCTTTCTTT; CDR3aa: CASSYQGLRDTEAFF
j_gene: TRBJ2-2; d_gene: .; abundance: once; v_gene: TRBV3-1/TRBV3-2; CDR3nt: TGTGCCAGCAGCCAAGATATGAACGGGGAGCTGTTTTTT; CDR3aa: CASSQDMNGELFF
j_gene: TRBJ1-6; d_gene: .; abundance: .; v_gene: TRBV6-5; CDR3nt: TGTGCCAGCAGCCAGGGGTTTCATTCACCCCTCCACTTT; CDR3aa: CASSQGFHSPLHF
j_gene: TRBJ2-7; d_gene: .; abundance: few; v_gene: TRBV10-1; CDR3nt: TGCGCCAGCAGCCTGGCCCCCTCCTACGAGCAGTACTTC; CDR3aa: CASSLAPSYEQYF
j_gene: TRBJ1-6; d_gene: .; abundance: .; v_gene: TRBV4-2; CDR3nt: TGTGCCAGCAGCCAAGCGGAGCCCGATAATTCACCCCTCCACTTT; CDR3aa: CASSQAEPDNSPLHF
j_gene: TRBJ2-7; d_gene: TRBD1; abundance: few; v_gene: TRBV20-1; CDR3nt: TGCAGTGCTGGGGACAGTTACGAGCAGTACTTC; CDR3aa: CSAGDSYEQYF
j_gene: TRBJ2-2; d_gene: .; abundance: .; v_gene: TRBV7-6; CDR3nt: TGTGCCAGCAGACCGGAGGGCGGGGAGCTGTTTTTT; CDR3aa: CASRPEGGELFF
j_gene: TRBJ1-6; d_gene: .; abundance: .; v_gene: TRBV10-1; CDR3nt: TGCGCCAGCAGTGATAAAGCGAGCTTTAATTCACCCCTCCACTTT; CDR3aa: CASSDKASFNSPLHF
j_gene: TRBJ1-2; d_gene: .; abundance: .; v_gene: TRBV10-1; CDR3nt: TGCGCCAGCAGTGCGACGGGGCCCTATGGCTACACCTTC; CDR3aa: CASSATGPYGYTF